The 12 T cell receptor beta chains given below trace back to one sample, sequenced in a study of radiotherapy plus CTLA-4 blockade in lung cancer. TCRdb's copy holds only in-frame clones and misses some; the assay was immunoSEQ multiplex PCR. This sample has tens of thousands of clones, with around four fifths found just once. The sample here was peripheral blood, taken from a patient treated with radiotherapy plus ipilimumab. The receptors stem from a human donor with non-small cell lung cancer that progressed on radiotherapy plus ipilimumab.

This sequence joins TRBV6-6 and TRBJ2-5; possible D gene TRBD2, 5 bases. The V end was cut by 2 bases, the J end by 5 bases, with 18 bases between. From germline, CDR1 is MNHNY and CDR2 SVGAGI (reference sequence). This CDR3 is built from 16 residues. The DNA for the CDR3 is TGTGCCAGCAGTTACGCCGTAAGGGCAGGCGGGGAGACCCAGTACTTC. It encodes CASSYAVRAGGETQYF.

The rearrangement uses TRBV19 and TRBJ1-6, with 11 nucleotides matching TRBD1. With V trimmed by 1 base and J by 6 bases, 5 bases remained unmatched. This CDR3 region has 17 residues. Germline CDR1 LNHDA, CDR2 SQIVND (reference sequence). The CDR3 loop reads CASSIGGQGAGNSPLHF. CDR3 nucleotides: TGTGCCAGTAGTATAGGAGGACAGGGGGCAGGTAATTCACCCCTCCACTTT.

V gene TRBV9 combines with J gene TRBJ2-5, with 7 bases identical to TRBD1. This CDR3 spans 17 amino acids. CDR1 SGDLS and CDR2 YYNGEE come from the germline V gene. The V segment lost 3 bases and the J segment 4 bases; nucleotides outside the gene matches: 15. In DNA, the CDR3 is TGTGCCAGCAGCGCTGGCAGGGGGATAGATTTAGGAGAGACCCAGTACTTC. The encoded protein is CASSAGRGIDLGETQYF.

This chain links TRBV18 with TRBJ1-1, with D unresolved. This CDR3 comprises 15 residues. Deletions cut 1 base from V and 3 bases from J, with 12 bases between. Per the germline V gene, CDR1 is KGHSH and CDR2 is LQKENI. Here the CDR3 DNA reads TGTGCCAGCTCACCACAAGTCGAGGTTCACACTGAAGCTTTCTTT. Residues: CASSPQVEVHTEAFF.

The V and J genes are TRBV11-2 and TRBJ1-2; D possibly corresponds to TRBD1 (5 bases). In germline, CDR1 is SGHAT, CDR2 FQNNGV. Between the trimmed V and J ends, which lost 8 bases and 2 bases, there was a span of 18 bases. This CDR3 is built from 15 residues. The DNA for the CDR3 is TGTGCCAGCGTCCTTGGGGGGGGTTTGAACTATGGCTACACCTTC. Amino acid sequence: CASVLGGGLNYGYTF.

This sequence joins TRBV9 and TRBJ2-6, with D hard to call. Germline V gene sequence: CDR1 SGDLS, CDR2 YYNGEE. V was cut by 0 bases and J by 6 bases, with 13 bases left in between. The CDR3 contains 16 residues. CDR3 residues: CASSVAWTAQANVLTF. CDR3 nucleotides: TGTGCCAGCAGCGTAGCCTGGACCGCTCAGGCCAACGTCCTGACTTTC.

The chain has TRBV28 and TRBJ2-7; 10 bases are a match to TRBD2. J lost 2 bases, V lost 1 base, and 2 bases had no gene match. Germline V gene data show CDR1 as MDHEN and CDR2 as SYDVKM. This CDR3 contains 15 residues. CDR3 DNA: TGTGCCAGCAGTTTATTTAGCGGGGGGACCTACGAGCAGTACTTC. Protein: CASSLFSGGTYEQYF.

This clone has a single count. The chain employs TRBV6-1 and TRBJ1-5; D gene uncertain. V was pared by 3 bases and J by 5 bases, with 14 bases between. This CDR3 is 15 amino acids long. Germline V gives CDR1 MNHNS, CDR2 SASEGT. The CDR3 reads CASSDAWNGDQPQHF. The CDR3 bases are TGTGCCAGCAGTGACGCTTGGAATGGAGATCAGCCCCAGCATTTT.

The CDR3 DNA is TGCAGCGTGAATGAGGGGAACACCATATATTTT. It translates to CSVNEGNTIYF. J is TRBJ1-3 and V is TRBV29-1, with D possibly being TRBD1 (5 bases). Germline V CDR1 and CDR2: SQVTM, ANQGSEA. The V end was cut by 6 bases, the J end by 7 bases, with 10 bases between. CDR3 length: 11 amino acids.

This rearrangement joins TRBV4-1 to TRBJ2-2; D might be TRBD1 (6 bases). Trimming removed 1 base at V and 2 bases at J, with 14 bases between. The length of the CDR3 is 17 residues. Germline V gene sequence: CDR1 MGHRA, CDR2 YSYEKL. The CDR3 DNA follows: TGCGCCAGCAGCCAAGGGCGACAGGCCGTAAACACCGGGGAGCTGTTTTTT. The encoded protein is CASSQGRQAVNTGELFF.

This chain links TRBV2 with TRBJ1-1; D not resolved. V was pared by 5 bases and J by 0 bases, with 7 bases between. The CDR3 is 13 amino acids. Germline CDR1 SNHLY, CDR2 FYNNEI. The CDR3: CASSSNLNTEAFF. In DNA form, the CDR3 reads TGTGCCAGCAGTTCGAACTTGAACACTGAAGCTTTCTTT.

The CDR3 loop is CASSEPTGLYEQYF. The CDR3 region has the DNA TGTGCCAGCAGTGAACCCACAGGACTATACGAGCAGTACTTC. The chain recombines TRBV6-1 with TRBJ2-7; D may be TRBD2 (6 bases). The germline CDR1 and CDR2 sequences are MNHNS and SASEGT. The CDR3 contains 14 residues. V was clipped by 2 bases and J by 4 bases, with 12 bases between them.